The 23 T cell receptor beta chains given below trace back to one sample, sequenced in a study of T cell clusters in autoimmune cytopenias. TRB was amplified by touch-down multiplex PCR, primer pools A and B combined. TCRdb reprocessed the multiplex PCR reads and stores each CDR3 protein as one record, lacking DNA. The sample holds 5,000 to 7,000 distinct CDR3 sequences. Roughly 38,000 genome equivalents of blood DNA were amplified for TRB. Another study also made use of these data, one on T cell repertoires in aging, cancer and after chemotherapy.

The sample taken for sequencing was peripheral blood. The source is a human donor in good health.

The chain combines TRBV5-5 with TRBJ1-2; absent DNA, TCRdb's TRBD1 call cannot be checked. Germline CDR1 and CDR2: SGHKS and YYEKEE (reference sequence). The CDR3 covers 15 residues. CDR3 region: CASTPWGNRELGYTF.

The chain uses TRBV20-1 and TRBJ2-1; TCRdb's D call, TRBD1, is unchecked because there is no DNA. The CDR3 has 14 residues. CDR1 and CDR2 (germline): DFQATT, SNEGSKA (reference sequence). The CDR3 spells CSVAGTGVHNEQFF.

CDR3 amino acids: CASSLYGTEAFF. The chain combines TRBV7-2 with TRBJ1-1. The CDR3 spans 12 residues. Per germline, CDR1 SGHTA and CDR2 FQGNSA.

According to its frequency, this clonotype is medium-sized. The chain links TRBV5-6 to TRBJ2-5; TCRdb indicates TRBD2, and absent DNA this call remains unverified. This CDR3 contains 15 residues. Germline CDR1 SGHDT, CDR2 YYEEEE. The CDR3 here is CASSRTGGSQETQYF.

The chain's CDR3 is CASSLTSYNEQFF. The chain recombines TRBV7-9 with TRBJ2-1. Per the germline V gene, CDR1 is SEHNR and CDR2 is FQNEAQ (reference sequence). This CDR3 is 13 amino acids long.

The chain is built from TRBV5-6 and TRBJ2-7; no DNA is available, so the TRBD1 call from TCRdb remains unchecked. Germline V gives CDR1 SGHDT, CDR2 YYEEEE. The CDR3 length is 17 residues. CDR3: CASSDGTGTLGLYEQYF. Filled out from reference TRBV5-6 and TRBJ2-7, the complete variable domain reads DAGVTQSPTHLIKTRGQQVTLRCSPKSGHDTVSWYQQALGQGPQFIFQYYEEEERQRGNFPDRFSGHQFPNYSSELNVNALLLGDSALYLCASSDGTGTLGLYEQYFGPGTRLTVT.

The chain couples TRBV12-3 or TRBV12-4 to TRBJ2-7; the D gene TCRdb calls, TRBD2, cannot be checked with no DNA. This CDR3 has 14 amino acids. The CDR3 loop reads CASSLLAGGLEQYF.

The CDR3 region is CASSVTSEGNTIYF. This sequence joins TRBV5-1 and TRBJ1-3. The CDR3 is 14 amino acids. The germline V gene encodes CDR1 SGHRS and CDR2 YFSETQ.

In terms of frequency, this clonotype is medium-sized. The chain recombines TRBV5-4 with TRBJ1-3; TCRdb names TRBD1, which stays unverified in the absence of DNA. The CDR3 contains 15 residues. CDR1 and CDR2 (germline): SGHNT, YYREEE (reference sequence). This CDR3 is CASSLTGMTGNTIYF.

Considering frequency, this clonotype is medium-sized. The chain links TRBV19 to TRBJ1-2; TCRdb calls TRBD1, which cannot be checked without DNA. The CDR3 totals 16 residues. Germline-derived CDR1 and CDR2 are LNHDA and SQIVND (reference sequence). CDR3 amino acids: CASTTGTSGPDYGYTF.

The chain has TRBV6-5 and TRBJ1-2. The CDR3 contains 13 residues. CDR1 is MNHEY, CDR2 SVGAGI, per germline. Here the CDR3 reads CASSESQVGGYTF.

CDR3 in amino acids: CSARERGQQYF. The chain employs TRBV20-1 and TRBJ2-7; TCRdb's D call of TRBD2 is untestable without DNA. This CDR3 spans 11 amino acids. The germline CDR1 and CDR2 sequences are DFQATT and SNEGSKA (reference sequence).

Its frequency marks this clonotype as medium-sized. The chain links TRBV5-1 to TRBJ2-1; TCRdb's D call of TRBD1 is untestable without DNA. The CDR3 spans 18 residues. CDR1 and CDR2 (germline): SGHRS, YFSETQ. CDR3 in amino acids: CASSLGVGQSSSYNEQFF. Using reference TRBV5-1 and TRBJ2-1 for the parts outside the CDR3, the full variable domain is KAGVTQTPRYLIKTRGQQVTLSCSPISGHRSVSWYQQTPGQGLQFLFEYFSETQRNKGNFPGRFSGRQFSNSRSEMNVSTLELGDSALYLCASSLGVGQSSSYNEQFFGPGTRLTVL.

This clonotype is identified as medium-sized from frequency. CDR3 sequence reads: CASSSALRGNTIYF. The genes are TRBV5-4 and TRBJ1-3; TCRdb designates TRBD1, a call that cannot be tested without DNA. CDR1 and CDR2 (germline): SGHNT, YYREEE (reference sequence). This CDR3 spans 14 amino acids.

V is TRBV20-1 and J is TRBJ1-1. The CDR3 loop spans 15 amino acids. Looked up from germline, CDR1 is DFQATT and CDR2 is SNEGSKA (reference sequence). The CDR3 loop reads CSASDPGRGNTEAFF.

The chain couples TRBV19 to TRBJ1-5; without DNA, the TCRdb call of TRBD1 cannot be checked. The CDR3 has 15 residues. Per the germline V gene, CDR1 is LNHDA and CDR2 is SQIVND (reference sequence). The CDR3 reads CASSIRRDTVQPQHF.

This rearrangement joins TRBV20-1 to TRBJ2-3; TCRdb indicates TRBD2, and absent DNA this call remains unverified. The CDR3 has 15 residues. Germline loops: CDR1 DFQATT, CDR2 SNEGSKA (reference sequence). CDR3 amino acids: CSAAGTSGERDTQYF.

The chain uses TRBV5-1 and TRBJ1-1; TCRdb reports TRBD1, a call that lacks DNA to check it against. The V gene's germline CDR1 is SGHRS and CDR2 YFSETQ. The CDR3 spans 15 residues. This CDR3 is CASSLTGTMNTEAFF.

The J gene is TRBJ1-3, the V gene TRBV4-3; TCRdb picks TRBD1, but there is no DNA to check that call. CDR3 length equals 15 residues. Germline loops: CDR1 LGHNA, CDR2 YSLEER. CDR3 residues: CASSQDTGAGNTIYF.

Judged by frequency, this clonotype is medium-sized. V usage is TRBV18 and J usage is TRBJ2-5; TCRdb's D call of TRBD1 is untestable without DNA. Germline V gene data show CDR1 as KGHSH and CDR2 as LQKENI. The CDR3 totals 14 residues. The CDR3 spells CASSPVNQGETQYF.

The V call is TRBV14, the J call TRBJ1-1. This CDR3 comprises 16 residues. Looked up from germline, CDR1 is SGHDN and CDR2 is FVKESK. The CDR3 sequence is CASSQDIGVLNTEAFF.

This sequence joins TRBV13 and TRBJ1-4; TCRdb reports TRBD1, a call that lacks DNA to check it against. The CDR3 spans 14 residues. Germline CDR1 is PRHDT and CDR2 is FYEKMQ (reference sequence). CDR3 amino acids: CASSPTGEVKKLFF. The full variable domain, completed using reference TRBV13 and TRBJ1-4, is AAGVIQSPRHLIKEKRETATLKCYPIPRHDTVYWYQQGPGQDPQFLISFYEKMQSDKGSIPDRFSAQQFSDYHSELNMSSLELGDSALYFCASSPTGEVKKLFFGSGTQLSVL.

The CDR3 here is CASNTGALGEQYF. The V call is TRBV7-6, the J call TRBJ2-7; TCRdb picks TRBD1, but there is no DNA to check that call. Per germline, CDR1 SGHVS and CDR2 FNYEAQ. CDR3 length: 13 residues.